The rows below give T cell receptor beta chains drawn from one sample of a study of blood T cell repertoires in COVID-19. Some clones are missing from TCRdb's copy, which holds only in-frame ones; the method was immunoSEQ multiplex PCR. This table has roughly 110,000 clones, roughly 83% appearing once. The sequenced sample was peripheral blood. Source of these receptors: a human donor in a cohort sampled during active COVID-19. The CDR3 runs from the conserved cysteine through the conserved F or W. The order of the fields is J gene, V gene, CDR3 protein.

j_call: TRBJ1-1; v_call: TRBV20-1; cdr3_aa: CSASDETGPTEAFF
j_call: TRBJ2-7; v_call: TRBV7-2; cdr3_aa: CASSTRTGRSSYEQYF
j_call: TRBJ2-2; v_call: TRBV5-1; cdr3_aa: CATKTENTGELFF
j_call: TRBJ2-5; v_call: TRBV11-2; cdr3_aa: CASSLGTSGLQETQYF
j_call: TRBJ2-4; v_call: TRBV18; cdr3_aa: CASSPPSGTSGSRNIQYF
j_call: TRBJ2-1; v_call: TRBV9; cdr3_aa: CASSGSSGRAGNEQFF
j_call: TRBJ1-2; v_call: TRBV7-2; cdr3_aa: CASSLVRDKRANYGYTF
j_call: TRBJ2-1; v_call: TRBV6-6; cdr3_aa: CASSDSGRAGHEQFF
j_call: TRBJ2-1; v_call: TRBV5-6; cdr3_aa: CASSPYGLAGRNEQFF
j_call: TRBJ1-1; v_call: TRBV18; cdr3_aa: CASSSGTGKTEAFF
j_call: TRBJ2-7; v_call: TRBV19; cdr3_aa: CASSTAGQGSYEQYF
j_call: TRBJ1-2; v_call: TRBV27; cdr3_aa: CASSSVPGIDYGYTF
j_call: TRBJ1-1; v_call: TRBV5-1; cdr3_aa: CASSITGRLTEAFF
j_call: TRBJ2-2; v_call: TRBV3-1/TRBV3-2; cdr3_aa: CASLAREGTGELFF
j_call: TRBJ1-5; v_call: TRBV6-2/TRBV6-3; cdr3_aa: CASSYISVQPQHF
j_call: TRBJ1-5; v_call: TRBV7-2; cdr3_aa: CASSLARDQPQHF
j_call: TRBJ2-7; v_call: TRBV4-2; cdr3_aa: CASSQEASGRVYEQYF
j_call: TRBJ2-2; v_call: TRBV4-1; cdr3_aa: CASSQVVIAGRGELFF
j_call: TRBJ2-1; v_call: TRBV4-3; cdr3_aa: CASSLLGYNEQFF
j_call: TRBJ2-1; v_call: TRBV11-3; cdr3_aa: CASSSGLARNEQFF
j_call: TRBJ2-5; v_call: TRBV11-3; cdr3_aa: CATWDRGVLETQYF
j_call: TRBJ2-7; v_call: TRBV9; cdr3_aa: CASSLGLAGASSYEQYF
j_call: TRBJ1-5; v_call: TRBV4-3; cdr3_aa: CASSQDISGRGKYSNQPQHF
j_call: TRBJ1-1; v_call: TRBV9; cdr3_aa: CASSGPGQLNTEAFF
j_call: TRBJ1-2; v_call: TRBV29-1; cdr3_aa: CSVERQSGYTF
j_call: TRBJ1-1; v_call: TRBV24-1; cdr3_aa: CATSTGGENTEAFF
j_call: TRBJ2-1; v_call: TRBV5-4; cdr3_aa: CASKLAGAYNEQFF
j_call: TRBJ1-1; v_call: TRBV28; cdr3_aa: CASSSPGHENTEAFF
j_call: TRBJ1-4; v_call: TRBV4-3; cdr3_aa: CASSQEQFRVGGATNEKLFF
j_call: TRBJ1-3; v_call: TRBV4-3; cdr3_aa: CASSQGTLGNTIYF
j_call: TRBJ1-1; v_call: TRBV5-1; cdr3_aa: CASSLIDFLLKSVTF
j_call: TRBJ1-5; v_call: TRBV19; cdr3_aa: CASRDQTGRDQPQHF
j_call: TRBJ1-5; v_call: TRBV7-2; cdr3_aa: CASSLGQGALGPQHF
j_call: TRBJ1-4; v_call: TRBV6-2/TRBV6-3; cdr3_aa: CASSRGQVNEKLFF
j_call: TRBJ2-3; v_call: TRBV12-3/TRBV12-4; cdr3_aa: CASRATDTQYF
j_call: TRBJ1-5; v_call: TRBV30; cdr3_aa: CAWSASPNQPQHF
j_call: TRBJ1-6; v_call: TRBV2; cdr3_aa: CASSEGAGRSPLHF
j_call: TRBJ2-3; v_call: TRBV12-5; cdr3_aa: CASGGPGTDTQYF
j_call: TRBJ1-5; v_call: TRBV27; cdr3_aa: CASSEQGAGQPQHF
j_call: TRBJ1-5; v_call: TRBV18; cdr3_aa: CASSPREGTGNQPQHF
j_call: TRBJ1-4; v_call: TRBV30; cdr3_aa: CAWADTGLQVEKLFF
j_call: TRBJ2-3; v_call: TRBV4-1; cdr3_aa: CASSQDPTSTDTQYF
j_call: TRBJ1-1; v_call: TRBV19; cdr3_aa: CASIRPRGAGAEAFF
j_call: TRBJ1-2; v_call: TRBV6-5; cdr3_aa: CASTPRGQTNYGYTF
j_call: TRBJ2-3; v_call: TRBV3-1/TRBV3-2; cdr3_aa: CASSAGGGTDTQYF
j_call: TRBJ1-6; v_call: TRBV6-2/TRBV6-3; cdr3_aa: CASSPGRLTPLHF
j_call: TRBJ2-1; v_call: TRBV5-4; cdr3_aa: CASSFLSGDYNEQFF
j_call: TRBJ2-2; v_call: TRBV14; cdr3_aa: CASSHLLRSGELFF
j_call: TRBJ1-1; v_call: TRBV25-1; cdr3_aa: CASSETAIWTGGRTEAFF
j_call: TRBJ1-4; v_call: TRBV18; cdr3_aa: CASSPPKGEANEKLFF
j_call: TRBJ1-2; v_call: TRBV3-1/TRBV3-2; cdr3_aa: CASSQDDVGQYGYTF
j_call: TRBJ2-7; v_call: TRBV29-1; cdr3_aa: CSVRGGALKTYEQYF
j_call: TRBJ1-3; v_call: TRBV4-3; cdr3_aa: CASSQEGSSGNTIYF
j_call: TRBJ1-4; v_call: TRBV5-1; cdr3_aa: CASSAGFNNEKLFF